The 7 T cell receptor beta chains below were found in one sample sequenced in a study of blood T cell repertoires in COVID-19. The protocol was immunoSEQ multiplex PCR, while the TCRdb copy is restricted to in-frame clones and leaves out a portion. The repertoire consists of tens of thousands of clones, with around 90% occurring once and the leading ten covering around 13%. Sequenced sample: peripheral blood. The receptors stem from a human donor with active COVID-19. The donor label of this sample is uncertain.

This clone was counted a single time. The chain uses TRBV30 and TRBJ1-5; D ambiguous. Looked up from germline, CDR1 is GTSNPN and CDR2 is SVGIG (reference sequence). Trimming took 0 bases from V and 3 from J, leaving 6 bases between them. This CDR3 region has 13 residues. CDR3 region: CAWSVQDNQPQHF. CDR3 nucleotide sequence: TGTGCCTGGAGTGTCCAGGACAATCAGCCCCAGCATTTT.

The rearrangement links TRBV6-5 to TRBJ1-2, with D tentatively TRBD1 (6 bases). The CDR3 totals 14 residues. The germline V gene encodes CDR1 MNHEY and CDR2 SVGAGI. V dropped 7 bases and J dropped 5 bases, with 17 bases sitting between them. CDR3 nucleotide sequence: TGTGCCAGCATGACCCCGGCCCAGGGGTATGGCTACACCTTC. Amino acids: CASMTPAQGYGYTF.

The chain combines TRBV9 with TRBJ2-7, with 9 bases lining up with TRBD1. Per germline, CDR1 SGDLS and CDR2 YYNGEE. The length of the CDR3 is 17 residues. J gave up 0 bases and V 7 bases, and 14 bases lay outside the gene matches. The DNA for the CDR3 is TGTGCCAGCTCCCTAGGGACAGGGAACTTTTTCTCCTACGAGCAGTACTTC. It is translated as CASSLGTGNFFSYEQYF. Combining the CDR3 with reference TRBV9 and TRBJ2-7 gives the whole variable domain DSGVTQTPKHLITATGQRVTLRCSPRSGDLSVYWYQQSLDQGLQFLIQYYNGEERAKGNILERFSAQQFPDLHSELNLSSLELGDSALYFCASSLGTGNFFSYEQYFGPGTRLTVT.

The V and J genes are TRBV28 and TRBJ1-5; no firm D call. Deletions cut 6 bases from V and 2 bases from J, with 14 bases between. The CDR3 is 15 residues long. Looked up from germline, CDR1 is MDHEN and CDR2 is SYDVKM. The CDR3 loop is CASSRPPPGNQPQHF. The CDR3 DNA reads TGTGCCAGCAGCCGTCCCCCTCCCGGCAATCAGCCCCAGCATTTT.

At least ten counts were recorded for this clone. The chain links TRBV7-3 to TRBJ2-2; perhaps TRBD2 as D (5 bases). The CDR3 has 14 amino acids. V dropped 2 bases and J dropped 1 base, with 5 bases sitting between them. Germline lookup yields CDR1 SGHTA and CDR2 FQGTGA. CDR3 sequence (DNA): TGTGCCAGCAGCTTAGAGGGGAACACCGGGGAGCTGTTTTTT. It encodes CASSLEGNTGELFF.

J is TRBJ2-6 and V is TRBV28; the D gene is possibly TRBD1 (6 bases). In germline, CDR1 is MDHEN, CDR2 SYDVKM. V shed 5 bases and J shed 4 bases, with 12 bases lying between them. This CDR3 has 15 residues. CDR3 sequence: CASSTPGVGANVLTF. Here the CDR3 DNA reads TGTGCCAGCAGTACCCCAGGGGTGGGGGCCAACGTCCTGACTTTC.

The rearrangement joins TRBV7-9 to TRBJ2-1, with D maybe TRBD1 (6 bases). This CDR3 has 13 residues. Trimming stripped 8 bases from V and 8 bases from J, with 16 bases between. Germline V gene lookup returns CDR1 SEHNR and CDR2 FQNEAQ (reference sequence). The CDR3 is CASAKQGAHEQFF. CDR3 DNA sequence: TGTGCCAGCGCGAAACAGGGAGCCCATGAGCAGTTCTTC.